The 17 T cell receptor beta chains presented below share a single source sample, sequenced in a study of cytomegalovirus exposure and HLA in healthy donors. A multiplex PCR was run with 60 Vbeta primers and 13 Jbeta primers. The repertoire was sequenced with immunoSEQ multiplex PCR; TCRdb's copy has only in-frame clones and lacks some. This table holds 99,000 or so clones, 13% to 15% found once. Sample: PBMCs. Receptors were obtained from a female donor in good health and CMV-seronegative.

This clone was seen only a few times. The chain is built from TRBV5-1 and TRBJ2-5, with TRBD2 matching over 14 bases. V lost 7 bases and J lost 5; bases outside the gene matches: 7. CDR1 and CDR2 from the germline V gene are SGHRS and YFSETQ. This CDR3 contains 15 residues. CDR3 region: CASHPTSGGEETQYF. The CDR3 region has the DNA TGCGCCAGCCACCCGACTAGCGGGGGGGAGGAGACCCAGTACTTC.

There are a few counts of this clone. CDR3 sequence: CASSLAAQLGLNTEAFF. In DNA form, the CDR3 reads TGTGCCAGCAGCTTAGCGGCCCAGTTGGGGCTGAACACTGAAGCTTTCTTT. The rearrangement uses TRBV7-9 and TRBJ1-1, with D possibly matching TRBD1 (5 bases). This CDR3 region has 17 residues. Germline V gene data show CDR1 as SEHNR and CDR2 as FQNEAQ (reference sequence). V was clipped by 0 bases and J by 0 bases, with 14 bases between them.

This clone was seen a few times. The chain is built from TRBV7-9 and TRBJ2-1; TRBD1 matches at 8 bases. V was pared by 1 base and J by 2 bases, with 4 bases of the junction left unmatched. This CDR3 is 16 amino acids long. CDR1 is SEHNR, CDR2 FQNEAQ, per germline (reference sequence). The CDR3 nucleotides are TGTGCCAGCAGCTTAGTGCCAGGGGGCGCCTACAATGAGCAGTTCTTC. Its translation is CASSLVPGGAYNEQFF.

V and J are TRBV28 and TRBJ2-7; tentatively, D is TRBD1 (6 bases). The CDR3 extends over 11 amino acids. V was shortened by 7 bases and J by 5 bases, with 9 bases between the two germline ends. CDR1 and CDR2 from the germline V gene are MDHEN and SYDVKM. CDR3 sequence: CASTRGHEQYF. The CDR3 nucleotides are TGTGCCAGCACCAGGGGTCACGAGCAGTACTTC.

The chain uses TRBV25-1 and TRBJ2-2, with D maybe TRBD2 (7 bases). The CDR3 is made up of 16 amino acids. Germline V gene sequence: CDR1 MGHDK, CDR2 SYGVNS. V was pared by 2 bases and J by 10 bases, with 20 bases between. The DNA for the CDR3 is TGTGCCAGCAGTGAAGGAGGCGGGGGCCCTCGGGAGGAGCTGTTTTTT. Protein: CASSEGGGGPREELFF.

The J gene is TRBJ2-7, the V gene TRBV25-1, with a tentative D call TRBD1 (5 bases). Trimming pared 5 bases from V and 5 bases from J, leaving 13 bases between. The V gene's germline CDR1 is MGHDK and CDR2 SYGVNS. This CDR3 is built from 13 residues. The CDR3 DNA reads TGTGCCAGCAGTATTCGAGCAGGGAACGAGCAGTACTTC. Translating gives CASSIRAGNEQYF.

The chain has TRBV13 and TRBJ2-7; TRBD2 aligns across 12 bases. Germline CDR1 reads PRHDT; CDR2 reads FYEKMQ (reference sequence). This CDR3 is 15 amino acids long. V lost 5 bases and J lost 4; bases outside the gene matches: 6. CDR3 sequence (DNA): TGTGCCAGCAGCGCGCGGACTAGCGGGATTTACGAGCAGTACTTC. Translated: CASSARTSGIYEQYF.

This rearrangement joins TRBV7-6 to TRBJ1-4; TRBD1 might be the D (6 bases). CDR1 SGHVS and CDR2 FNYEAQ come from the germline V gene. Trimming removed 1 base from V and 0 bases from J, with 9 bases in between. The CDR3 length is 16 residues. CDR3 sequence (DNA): TGTGCCAGCAGCTTAGGAGGGACAACAACTAATGAAAAACTGTTTTTT. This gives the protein CASSLGGTTTNEKLFF.

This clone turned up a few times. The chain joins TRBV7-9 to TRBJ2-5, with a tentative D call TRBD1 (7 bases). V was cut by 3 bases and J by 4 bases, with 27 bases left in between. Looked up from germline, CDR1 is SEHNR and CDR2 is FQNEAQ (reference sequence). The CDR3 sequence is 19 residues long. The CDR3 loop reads CASSLIPGGGLLRRETQYF. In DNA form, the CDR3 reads TGTGCCAGCAGCTTGATCCCAGGGGGAGGACTACTCCGCCGAGAGACCCAGTACTTC.

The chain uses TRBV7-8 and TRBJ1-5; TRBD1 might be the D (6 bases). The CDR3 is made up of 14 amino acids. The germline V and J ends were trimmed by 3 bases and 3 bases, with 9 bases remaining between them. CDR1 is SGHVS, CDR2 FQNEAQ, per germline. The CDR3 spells CASSLNRANQPQHF. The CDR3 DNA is TGTGCCAGCAGCTTGAACAGGGCCAATCAGCCCCAGCATTTT.

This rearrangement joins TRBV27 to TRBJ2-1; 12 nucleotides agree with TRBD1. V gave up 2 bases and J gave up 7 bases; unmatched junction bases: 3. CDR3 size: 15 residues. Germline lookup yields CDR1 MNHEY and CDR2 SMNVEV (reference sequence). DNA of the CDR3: TGTGCCAGCAGTTTAGGGACAGGGGGCCGAAATGAGCAGTTCTTC. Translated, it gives CASSLGTGGRNEQFF.

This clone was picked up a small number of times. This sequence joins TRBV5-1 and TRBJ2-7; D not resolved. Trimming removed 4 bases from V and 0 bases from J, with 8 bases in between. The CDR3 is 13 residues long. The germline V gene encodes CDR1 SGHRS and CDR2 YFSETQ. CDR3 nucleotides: TGCGCCAGCAGCCTATCGAGCTCCTACGAGCAGTACTTC. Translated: CASSLSSSYEQYF.

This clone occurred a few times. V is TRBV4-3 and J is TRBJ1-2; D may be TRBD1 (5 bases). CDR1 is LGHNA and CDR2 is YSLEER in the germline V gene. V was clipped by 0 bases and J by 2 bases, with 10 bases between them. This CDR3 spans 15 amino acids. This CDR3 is CASSQDLGLNYGYTF. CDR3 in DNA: TGCGCCAGCAGCCAAGATCTGGGGCTGAACTATGGCTACACCTTC.

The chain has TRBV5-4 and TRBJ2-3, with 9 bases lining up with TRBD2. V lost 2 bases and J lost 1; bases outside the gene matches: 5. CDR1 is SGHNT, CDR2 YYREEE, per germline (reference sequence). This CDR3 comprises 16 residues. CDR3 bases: TGTGCCAGCAGCTTAGAGCGGGAGGTCGGCACAGATACGCAGTATTTT. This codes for CASSLEREVGTDTQYF.

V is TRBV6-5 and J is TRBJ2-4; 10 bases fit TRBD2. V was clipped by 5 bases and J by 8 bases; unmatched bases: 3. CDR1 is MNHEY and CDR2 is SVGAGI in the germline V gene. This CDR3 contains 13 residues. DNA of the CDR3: TGTGCCAGCAGTGGGGGGACTAGCGACATTCAGTACTTC. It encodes CASSGGTSDIQYF.

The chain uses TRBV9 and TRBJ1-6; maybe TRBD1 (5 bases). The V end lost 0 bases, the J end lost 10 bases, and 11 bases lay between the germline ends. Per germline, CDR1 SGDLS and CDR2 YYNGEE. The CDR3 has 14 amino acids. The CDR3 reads CASSVDVGRSPLHF. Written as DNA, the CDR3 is TGTGCCAGCAGCGTAGATGTGGGGCGATCACCCCTCCACTTT.

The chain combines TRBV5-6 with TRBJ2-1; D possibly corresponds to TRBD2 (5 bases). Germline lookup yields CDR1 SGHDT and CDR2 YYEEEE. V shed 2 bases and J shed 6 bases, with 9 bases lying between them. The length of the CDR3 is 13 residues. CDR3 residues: CASSLKSGNEQFF. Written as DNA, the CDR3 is TGTGCCAGCAGCTTAAAAAGCGGCAATGAGCAGTTCTTC.